A selection of T cell receptor beta chains follows, all from one sample in a study of T cell clones after liver transplantation. Profiling relied on immunoSEQ multiplex PCR, and the TCRdb table lists in-frame clones only, not all of them. The sample contains 1,000 to 1,500 clones, under 40% of which appear only once. Their antigens remain unidentified. Material: CD4+ T cells from cultured PBMCs. Receptors originate from a human patient who received a liver transplant. Some T cells may have come from the graft donor. CDR3s include the opening cysteine and the closing phenylalanine or tryptophan. The D gene is left open where the match is weak. Size is stated for part of the rows, as once, few or many counts, or as a class when the clone is expanded.

d_gene,len,abundance,j_gene,v_gene,CDR3nt,CDR3aa
TRBD1,14,few,TRBJ1-1,TRBV6-1,TGTGCCAGCAGGGGGACAGGTGCGGACACTGAAGCTTTCTTT,CASRGTGADTEAFF
NA,12,once,TRBJ1-2,TRBV10-3,TGTGCCAGCAGTCAGGGGAACTATGGCTACACCTTC,CASSQGNYGYTF
NA,13,large,TRBJ2-3,TRBV2,TGTGCCAGCAGTGGCGGCCTCGCGGATACGCAGTATTTT,CASSGGLADTQYF
NA,12,medium-sized,TRBJ2-7,TRBV30,TGTGCCTGGAGTCCCAGGGCGCGGGAGCAGTACTTC,CAWSPRAREQYF
NA,12,NA,TRBJ2-3,TRBV5-5,TGTGCCAGCAGGTTGACGGGAGATACGCAGTATTTT,CASRLTGDTQYF
NA,14,NA,TRBJ2-3,TRBV11-3,TGTGCCAGCAGCTTAAATCGGGTAACAGATACGCAGTATTTT,CASSLNRVTDTQYF
TRBD1,14,medium-sized,TRBJ2-7,TRBV14,TGTGCCAGCAGCGAGTTACAGGGGGCGGGCGAGCAGTACTTC,CASSELQGAGEQYF
NA,16,medium-sized,TRBJ2-2,TRBV5-4,TGTGCCAGCAGCTTGGGTGTTAGGGGAGGAACCGGGGAGCTGTTTTTT,CASSLGVRGGTGELFF
NA,15,NA,TRBJ1-2,TRBV6-6,TGTGCCAGCAGTTTGACGACGGTCCGGGACTATGGCTACACCTTC,CASSLTTVRDYGYTF
NA,15,medium-sized,TRBJ2-2,TRBV10-1,TGCGCCATCGATCAGGGGCCTGCGAACACCGGGGAGCTGTTTTTT,CAIDQGPANTGELFF
TRBD2,15,few,TRBJ2-1,TRBV11-2,TGTGCCAGCAGCTCGGGACTAGCGGTTAACAATGAGCAGTTCTTC,CASSSGLAVNNEQFF
TRBD1,14,NA,TRBJ2-3,TRBV10-1,TGCGCCAGCAGTTGGGACAGGGGAACAGATACGCAGTATTTT,CASSWDRGTDTQYF
NA,13,medium-sized,TRBJ1-1,TRBV19,TGTGCCAGTAGTATCACAGCGAACACTGAAGCTTTCTTT,CASSITANTEAFF
TRBD1,19,NA,TRBJ2-3,TRBV19,TGTGCCAGTAGTACCCACGCGCAAAATGACAGGGGGCTCCCAGATACGCAGTATTTT,CASSTHAQNDRGLPDTQYF
TRBD1,15,NA,TRBJ1-5,TRBV11-3,TGTGCCAGCAGCCTCGACAGGGGGCGAAATCAGCCCCAGCATTTT,CASSLDRGRNQPQHF
TRBD2,17,NA,TRBJ2-3,TRBV7-2,TGTGCCAGCAGGGGGCCTGAGCGGGGGGAGGGCACAGATACGCAGTATTTT,CASRGPERGEGTDTQYF
NA,14,medium-sized,TRBJ1-4,TRBV30,TGTGCCTTTCAGCGGGACGTTGATAATGAAAAACTGTTTTTT,CAFQRDVDNEKLFF
TRBD1,14,NA,TRBJ2-7,TRBV6-6,TGTGCCAGCAGTTACAGGGGGCTTAACTACGAGCAGTACTTC,CASSYRGLNYEQYF
TRBD2,19,few,TRBJ2-3,TRBV19,TGTGCCAGTAGTATAGATGTGGGACTAGCATCGTGGGGACTAGATACGCAGTATTTT,CASSIDVGLASWGLDTQYF
NA,13,NA,TRBJ1-2,TRBV9,TGCGCCAGCAGTGAGTCGGAGGGAGGCGGCTACACCTTC,CASSESEGGGYTF
NA,15,NA,TRBJ1-5,TRBV19,TGTGCCAGTATCAAGGATACGGCGGGCAATCAGCCCCAGCATTTT,CASIKDTAGNQPQHF
NA,13,medium-sized,TRBJ1-1,TRBV10-3,TGTGCCATCAGTGGGCTTAGACAGACTGAAGCTTTCTTT,CAISGLRQTEAFF
NA,12,few,TRBJ2-3,TRBV2,TGTGCCAGCGGGCAGTCCACAGATACGCAGTATTTT,CASGQSTDTQYF
NA,11,NA,TRBJ1-1,TRBV20-1,TGCAGTGCTAGTCAATCCATTGAAGCTTTCTTT,CSASQSIEAFF
TRBD1,13,large,TRBJ1-1,TRBV2,TGTGCCAGCATCGGGACAGGTAACACTGAAGCTTTCTTT,CASIGTGNTEAFF
NA,15,few,TRBJ2-1,TRBV9,TGTGCCAGCAGCGTAGGGTGGAGCGGCCTCAATGAGCAGTTCTTC,CASSVGWSGLNEQFF
TRBD2,16,medium-sized,TRBJ2-5,TRBV28,TGTGCCAGCAGTTTAAGACTAGCGGGGGGGGAAGAGACCCAGTACTTC,CASSLRLAGGEETQYF
NA,16,medium-sized,TRBJ2-2,TRBV7-2,TGTGCCAGCAGCTTATGGGTGGCTAGCAACACCGGGGAGCTGTTTTTT,CASSLWVASNTGELFF
TRBD2,17,NA,TRBJ2-3,TRBV7-3,TGTGCCAGCAGCTTAGAGCGCTCTAGCGGGGGGATAGATACGCAGTATTTT,CASSLERSSGGIDTQYF
NA,13,few,TRBJ2-7,TRBV11-1,TGTGCCAGCAGCTTAATGCAGGGCCACGAGCAGTACTTC,CASSLMQGHEQYF
TRBD2,14,NA,TRBJ2-1,TRBV19,TGTGCCAGTGGGACTAGCGGGGGGGCCAATGAGCAGTTCTTC,CASGTSGGANEQFF